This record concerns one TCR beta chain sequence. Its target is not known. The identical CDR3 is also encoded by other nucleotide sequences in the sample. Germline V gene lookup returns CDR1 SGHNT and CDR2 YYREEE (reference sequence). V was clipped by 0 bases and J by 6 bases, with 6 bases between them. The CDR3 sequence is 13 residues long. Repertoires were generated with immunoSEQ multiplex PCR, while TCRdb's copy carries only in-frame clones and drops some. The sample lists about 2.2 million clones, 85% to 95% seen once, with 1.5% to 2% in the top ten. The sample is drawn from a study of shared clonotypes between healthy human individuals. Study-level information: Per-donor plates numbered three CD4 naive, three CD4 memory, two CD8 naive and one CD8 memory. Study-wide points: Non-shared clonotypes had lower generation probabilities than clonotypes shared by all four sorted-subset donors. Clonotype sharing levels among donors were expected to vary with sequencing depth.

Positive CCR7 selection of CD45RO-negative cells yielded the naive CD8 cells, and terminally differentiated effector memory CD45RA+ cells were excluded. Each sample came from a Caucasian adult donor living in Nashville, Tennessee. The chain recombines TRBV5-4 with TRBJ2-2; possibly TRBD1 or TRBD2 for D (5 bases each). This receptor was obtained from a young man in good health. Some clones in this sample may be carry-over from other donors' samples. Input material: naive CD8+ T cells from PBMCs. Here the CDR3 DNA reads TGTGCCAGCAGCTTGGGAGGGGCCGGGGAGCTGTTTTTT. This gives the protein CASSLGGAGELFF.